The T cell receptor beta chain under discussion was sequenced for a study of identical twins. With template switching, a universal primer site was added, and the cDNA carried unique molecular identifiers. TCRdb reprocessed the 5' RACE reads with MiXCR, giving one entry per CDR3 protein. The table lists approximately 590,000 distinct CDR3 sequences, 9.6% of them singletons. The germline gives CDR1 DFQATT, CDR2 SNEGSKA (reference sequence). The CDR3 sequence is 13 residues long. The ends were cut back, 4 bases at V and 0 bases at J, with 6 bases in the middle. Findings and limits, study-wide: Memory repertoires lacked the insertion deficit that abundant cord blood beta clonotypes showed. Out-of-frame beta sequences exhibited a weaker degree of excess twin sharing. Out-of-frame alpha sequences common to twins exhibited an excess of low generation probability.

This clonotype came up many times. Its antigen remains unidentified. These sequences were also reported in another study, on yellow fever vaccine responses in identical twins.

Sequencing was done on a sample of PBMCs. The chain couples TRBV20-1 to TRBJ2-2; D not certain. The TCR was taken from a woman under 30 in good health. CDR3 sequence reads: CSANTPNTGELFF. The CDR3, as DNA: TGCAGTGCTAACACCCCGAACACCGGGGAGCTGTTTTTT.